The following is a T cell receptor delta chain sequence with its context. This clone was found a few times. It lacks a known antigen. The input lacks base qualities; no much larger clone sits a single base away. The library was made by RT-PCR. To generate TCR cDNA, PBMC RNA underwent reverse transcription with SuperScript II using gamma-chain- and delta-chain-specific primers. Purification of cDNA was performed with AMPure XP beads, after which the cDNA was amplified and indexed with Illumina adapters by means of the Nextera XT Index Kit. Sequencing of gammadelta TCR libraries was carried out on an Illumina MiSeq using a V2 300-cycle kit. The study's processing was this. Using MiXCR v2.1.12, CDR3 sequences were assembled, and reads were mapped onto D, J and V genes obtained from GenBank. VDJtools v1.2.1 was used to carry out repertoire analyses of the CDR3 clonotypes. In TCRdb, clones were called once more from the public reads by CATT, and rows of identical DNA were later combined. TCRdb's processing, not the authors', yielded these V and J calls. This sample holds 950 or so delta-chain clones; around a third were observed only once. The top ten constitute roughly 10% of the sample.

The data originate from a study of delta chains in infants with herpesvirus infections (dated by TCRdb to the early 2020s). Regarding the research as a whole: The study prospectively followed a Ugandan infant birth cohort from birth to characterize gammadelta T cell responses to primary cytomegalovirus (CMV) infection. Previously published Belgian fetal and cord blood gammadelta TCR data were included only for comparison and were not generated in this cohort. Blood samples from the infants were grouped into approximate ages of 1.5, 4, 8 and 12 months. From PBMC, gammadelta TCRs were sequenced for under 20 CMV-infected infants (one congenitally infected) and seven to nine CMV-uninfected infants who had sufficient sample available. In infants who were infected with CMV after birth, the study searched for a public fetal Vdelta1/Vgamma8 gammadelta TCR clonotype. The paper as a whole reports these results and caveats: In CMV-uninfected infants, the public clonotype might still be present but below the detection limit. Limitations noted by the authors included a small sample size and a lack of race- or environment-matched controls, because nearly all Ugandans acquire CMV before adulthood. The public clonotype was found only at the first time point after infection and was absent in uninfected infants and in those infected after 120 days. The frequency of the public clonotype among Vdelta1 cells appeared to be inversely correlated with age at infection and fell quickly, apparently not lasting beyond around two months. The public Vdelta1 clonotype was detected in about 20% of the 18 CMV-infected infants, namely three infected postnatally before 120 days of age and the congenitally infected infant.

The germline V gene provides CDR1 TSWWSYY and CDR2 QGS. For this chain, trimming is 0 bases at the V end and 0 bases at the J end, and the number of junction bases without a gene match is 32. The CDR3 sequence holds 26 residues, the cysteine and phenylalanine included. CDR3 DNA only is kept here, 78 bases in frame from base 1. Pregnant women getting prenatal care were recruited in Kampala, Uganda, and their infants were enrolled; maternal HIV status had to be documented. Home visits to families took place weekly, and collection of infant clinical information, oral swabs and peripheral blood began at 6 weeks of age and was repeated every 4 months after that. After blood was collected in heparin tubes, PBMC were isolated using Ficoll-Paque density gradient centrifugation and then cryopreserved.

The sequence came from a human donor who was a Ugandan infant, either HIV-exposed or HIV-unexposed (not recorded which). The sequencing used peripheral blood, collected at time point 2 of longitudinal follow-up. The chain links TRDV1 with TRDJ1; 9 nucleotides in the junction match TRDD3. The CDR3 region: CALGELNDGPTRGGGYDPRYTDKLIF. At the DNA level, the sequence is TGTGCTCTTGGGGAACTTAATGACGGTCCTACTCGAGGTGGGGGATATGACCCCCGGTACACCGATAAACTCATCTTT.